These 16 T cell receptor beta chains share one sample of origin, sequenced in a study of Ad26.COV2.S vaccination and SARS-CoV-2 variants. Stated treatment: approximately 18 received Ad26.COV2.S at low or high dose, single or two shots; 5 received placebo; per-sample allocation not given. Samples came from day 63 after the first vaccine or placebo injection. Sequencing was performed with immunoSEQ multiplex PCR; in TCRdb, only in-frame clones are kept and a portion is missing. The table includes approximately 240,000 clones, 85% to 90% detected once. This specimen was peripheral blood, taken in a trial of Ad26.COV2.S vaccine versus placebo. The receptors stem from a person aged 18-65 years who received the Ad26.COV2.S COVID-19 vaccine or a placebo.

The chain has TRBV28 and TRBJ1-2; TRBD1 agrees at 8 bases. This CDR3 has 15 amino acids. J lost 7 bases, V lost 3 bases, and 10 bases had no gene match. Germline V gives CDR1 MDHEN, CDR2 SYDVKM. CDR3 sequence: CASSLPRQGTSGYTF. The CDR3 bases are TGTGCCAGCAGTTTGCCGAGACAGGGGACGAGTGGCTACACCTTC.

This chain joins TRBV5-4 and TRBJ1-2; D remains ambiguous. The V end lost 0 bases, the J end lost 4 bases, and 10 bases lay between the germline ends. Germline lookup yields CDR1 SGHNT and CDR2 YYREEE (reference sequence). The CDR3 length is 14 residues. CDR3 amino acids: CASSLEGGIYGYTF. The CDR3 region has the DNA TGTGCCAGCAGCTTGGAAGGAGGGATCTATGGCTACACCTTC.

This chain uses TRBV10-3 with TRBJ2-1; D may be TRBD2 (7 bases). The CDR3 runs to 15 residues. V lost 6 bases, J lost 4 bases, and 16 bases lay in between. CDR1 and CDR2 from the germline V gene are ENHRY and SYGVKD. The chain's CDR3 is CAIRSTGGPYNEQFF. Written as DNA, the CDR3 is TGTGCCATCAGGTCCACGGGGGGCCCATACAATGAGCAGTTCTTC.

V gene TRBV10-3 combines with J gene TRBJ1-4; D might be TRBD1 (6 bases). Germline CDR1 and CDR2: ENHRY and SYGVKD. The CDR3 is 16 residues long. Trimming took off 5 bases at V and 8 bases at J, with 21 bases between the two ends. The DNA of the CDR3 is TGTGCCATCAGTCCTGCAGGGGCCCTTAGGGAGGAAAAACTGTTTTTT. This gives the protein CAISPAGALREEKLFF.

This clone appeared a single time. V is TRBV5-8 and J is TRBJ1-3, with D tentatively TRBD1 (5 bases). V was shortened by 0 bases and J by 1 base, with 8 bases between the two germline ends. Germline V gives CDR1 SGHTS, CDR2 YDEGEE. The CDR3 contains 15 residues. The CDR3 sequence: CASSLEGTSGNTIYF. The CDR3 DNA sequence: TGTGCCAGCAGCTTGGAAGGGACTTCTGGAAACACCATATATTTT.

The CDR3 here is CATFSGGGSYNEQFF. The CDR3 nucleotides are TGTGCCACCTTCTCGGGTGGGGGTTCCTACAATGAGCAGTTCTTC. The chain links TRBV7-2 to TRBJ2-1, with D perhaps TRBD1 or TRBD2 (5 bases each). V gave up 10 bases and J gave up 1 base, with 17 bases separating them. Germline V gene data show CDR1 as SGHTA and CDR2 as FQGNSA. The CDR3 extends over 15 amino acids.

The CDR3 is CASSFGLGQEQFF. CDR3 coding DNA: TGTGCCAGCAGCTTCGGACTAGGACAAGAGCAGTTCTTC. The V and J genes are TRBV7-3 and TRBJ2-1; 7 bases are shared with TRBD2. The germline V gene encodes CDR1 SGHTA and CDR2 FQGTGA. The CDR3 covers 13 residues. V trimming: 3 bases; J trimming: 10 bases; junction bases outside the gene matches: 6.

J is TRBJ1-2 and V is TRBV5-1, with D unresolved. CDR1 and CDR2 (germline): SGHRS, YFSETQ. Trimming removed 3 bases from V and 5 bases from J, with 8 bases in between. This CDR3 is built from 12 residues. CDR3 nucleotide sequence: TGCGCCAGCAGCTACGGGGATTATGGCTACACCTTC. Translated, it gives CASSYGDYGYTF.

V usage is TRBV4-1 and J usage is TRBJ2-1, with D maybe TRBD2 (6 bases). Trimming removed 1 base from V and 5 bases from J, with 15 bases in between. Germline lookup yields CDR1 MGHRA and CDR2 YSYEKL. The CDR3 sequence is 16 residues long. CDR3 amino acids: CASSQVAAPKNNEQFF. The CDR3 bases are TGCGCCAGCAGCCAAGTAGCGGCGCCGAAAAACAATGAGCAGTTCTTC.

The V call is TRBV9, the J call TRBJ1-1; TRBD1 aligns across 10 bases. CDR1 is SGDLS and CDR2 is YYNGEE in the germline V gene. Unmatched junction bases numbered 15, after V lost 2 bases and J lost 5 bases. This CDR3 has 18 amino acids. CDR3 sequence (DNA): TGTGCCAGCAGCGTCGGGACAGGGGCCCTACTAACAGGTACTGAAGCTTTCTTT. Translation: CASSVGTGALLTGTEAFF.

The rearrangement links TRBV28 to TRBJ2-1; the D gene is possibly TRBD1 (7 bases). CDR3 length: 13 amino acids. The germline V gene encodes CDR1 MDHEN and CDR2 SYDVKM. V was cut by 6 bases and J by 6 bases, with 12 bases left in between. This CDR3 is CASSPGGSNEQFF. CDR3 bases: TGTGCCAGCAGCCCAGGGGGGAGCAATGAGCAGTTCTTC.

This sequence joins TRBV19 and TRBJ2-3; the D gene is possibly TRBD1 (6 bases). Looked up from germline, CDR1 is LNHDA and CDR2 is SQIVND (reference sequence). Trimming pared 5 bases from V and 4 bases from J, leaving 19 bases between. The CDR3 contains 16 residues. The CDR3 loop reads CASSPSGQPRADTQYF. In DNA, the CDR3 is TGTGCCAGTAGTCCCTCTGGACAGCCCCGGGCAGATACGCAGTATTTT. The whole variable domain, remainder taken from reference TRBV19 and TRBJ2-3, is DGGITQSPKYLFRKEGQNVTLSCEQNLNHDAMYWYRQDPGQGLRLIYYSQIVNDFQKGDIAEGYSVSREKKESFPLTVTSAQKNPTAFYLCASSPSGQPRADTQYFGPGTRLTVL.

The rearrangement joins TRBV24-1 to TRBJ2-1, with TRBD2 identical over 11 bases. Germline CDR1 KGHDR, CDR2 SFDVKD. The CDR3 is 16 residues long. With 3 bases clipped from V and 4 bases from J, the junction kept 4 bases outside the gene matches. DNA of the CDR3: TGTGCCACCAGTGATCCGACTAGCGGGATTTACAATGAGCAGTTCTTC. Translated: CATSDPTSGIYNEQFF.

The V gene is TRBV18, the J gene TRBJ2-3; 11 bases are a match to TRBD2. CDR3 length: 16 amino acids. Trimming took 3 bases from V and 5 from J; bases not matched to a gene: 7. Germline V gene lookup returns CDR1 KGHSH and CDR2 LQKENI. The CDR3 reads CASSPIAGGQGDTQYF. The CDR3 DNA sequence: TGTGCCAGCTCACCCATAGCGGGAGGGCAGGGAGATACGCAGTATTTT.

The chain is built from TRBV6-6 and TRBJ1-2; 9 bases map to TRBD1. CDR1 is MNHNY and CDR2 is SVGAGI in the germline V gene (reference sequence). The CDR3 is made up of 14 amino acids. The J segment lost 8 bases and the V segment lost 4 bases, leaving 8 bases of the junction unmatched. The DNA of the CDR3 is TGTGCCAGCAGTTCCCCGGACAGGGGCGGCGGCTACACCTTC. Protein sequence: CASSSPDRGGGYTF.

This chain connects TRBV6-5 to TRBJ2-7; 7 bases are shared with TRBD2. With 4 bases clipped from V and 7 bases from J, the junction kept 7 bases outside the gene matches. This CDR3 comprises 13 residues. Germline V gene sequence: CDR1 MNHEY, CDR2 SVGAGI. CDR3 sequence reads: CASSLGRAGEQYF. In DNA, the CDR3 is TGTGCCAGCAGTTTGGGCAGAGCGGGGGAGCAGTACTTC.